These T cell receptor beta chains were read from a single sample in a study of blood T cell repertoires in COVID-19. Sequencing used immunoSEQ multiplex PCR; TCRdb keeps in-frame clones, though not all of them. The table includes under 300,000 clones, 75% to 90% detected once. The sequenced sample consisted of PBMCs or T cells enriched from blood (not recorded which). The receptors shown here come from a woman younger than 45 with acute COVID-19. Each CDR3 is given with its conserved first and last residue. The order of the fields is J gene, D gene, V gene, clone size, CDR3 DNA, CDR3 protein. A D gene is named only where the DNA matches it firmly. The size entry is marked missing in some rows and otherwise reads once, few, many or a size class.

J: TRBJ2-1; D: NA; V: TRBV12-5; size: NA; DNA: TGTGCTAGTGACAAGGACTACTACAATGAGCAGTTCTTC; CDR3: CASDKDYYNEQFF
J: TRBJ1-4; D: NA; V: TRBV2; size: few; DNA: TGTGCCAGCAGTGAACGGCAGGCCCGGGGAGAAAAACTGTTTTTT; CDR3: CASSERQARGEKLFF
J: TRBJ1-2; D: NA; V: TRBV7-6; size: NA; DNA: TGTGCCAGCAGCGCAACTACCGGGTATGGCTACACCTTC; CDR3: CASSATTGYGYTF
J: TRBJ1-4; D: NA; V: TRBV19; size: NA; DNA: TGTGCCAGTACAGGGGTGTCTAATGAAAAACTGTTTTTT; CDR3: CASTGVSNEKLFF
J: TRBJ2-2; D: TRBD2; V: TRBV4-3; size: NA; DNA: TGCGCCAGCAGCCAGGAGGGACTAGCGAACACCGGGGAGCTGTTTTTT; CDR3: CASSQEGLANTGELFF
J: TRBJ1-2; D: NA; V: TRBV5-6; size: NA; DNA: TGTGCCAGCACCAAAACGGGAGGGGGAGGCTATGGCTACACCTTC; CDR3: CASTKTGGGGYGYTF
J: TRBJ1-5; D: NA; V: TRBV6-5; size: NA; DNA: TGTGCCAGCAGTTACTCTGGGCCCCATCAGCCCCAGCATTTT; CDR3: CASSYSGPHQPQHF
J: TRBJ1-5; D: NA; V: TRBV28; size: NA; DNA: TGTGCCAGCAGCCTGGGTGTGGGGGCCAATCAGCCCCAGCATTTT; CDR3: CASSLGVGANQPQHF
J: TRBJ1-3; D: TRBD1; V: TRBV10-3; size: NA; DNA: TGTGCCATCAGTGAGAGACAGGGGTCGGCTGGAAACACCATATATTTT; CDR3: CAISERQGSAGNTIYF
J: TRBJ2-7; D: TRBD1; V: TRBV7-8; size: NA; DNA: TGTGCCAGCAGCTCTAACCCGGGACAGGGGGCCGACGAGCAGTACTTC; CDR3: CASSSNPGQGADEQYF
J: TRBJ2-6; D: NA; V: TRBV2; size: NA; DNA: TGTGCCAGCAGTGAACGCGATTATGGCAGGGTAGGAAACTCTGGGGCCAACGTCCTGACTTTC; CDR3: CASSERDYGRVGNSGANVLTF
J: TRBJ2-3; D: NA; V: TRBV19; size: once; DNA: TGTGCCAGTAGTATGGGGCCGGCAGATACGCAGTATTTT; CDR3: CASSMGPADTQYF
J: TRBJ2-3; D: TRBD2; V: TRBV19; size: NA; DNA: TGTGCCAGTAGTATGAGGCTAGCGGGAGAAGATACGCAGTATTTT; CDR3: CASSMRLAGEDTQYF
J: TRBJ2-2; D: TRBD2; V: TRBV19; size: NA; DNA: TGTGCCAGTAGTTGGGGGGGGACTAGCGGGAGTTTGGACACCGGGGAGCTGTTTTTT; CDR3: CASSWGGTSGSLDTGELFF
J: TRBJ1-5; D: TRBD1; V: TRBV28; size: NA; DNA: TGTGCCAGCTGGACAGGGAATCAGCCCCAGCATTTT; CDR3: CASWTGNQPQHF
J: TRBJ2-1; D: TRBD2; V: TRBV5-8; size: NA; DNA: TGTGCCAGCAGCTGGTTAGCGGGAGGGAGCTCCTACAATGAGCAGTTCTTC; CDR3: CASSWLAGGSSYNEQFF
J: TRBJ1-2; D: NA; V: TRBV12-2; size: once; DNA: TGTGCAAGTCGCTTTACTACAGGGTCTGATGGCTACACCTTC; CDR3: CASRFTTGSDGYTF
J: TRBJ2-3; D: TRBD1; V: TRBV4-1; size: NA; DNA: TGCGCCAGCAGCCCCCTGGGACAGAAAGGGACAGATACGCAGTATTTT; CDR3: CASSPLGQKGTDTQYF
J: TRBJ1-1; D: NA; V: TRBV18; size: NA; DNA: TGTGCCAGCTCACCAGCGGGGAGGAACACTGAAGCTTTCTTT; CDR3: CASSPAGRNTEAFF
J: TRBJ2-1; D: NA; V: TRBV20-1; size: NA; DNA: TGCAGTGCAAACTTAGTTGCTGAGCAGTTCTTC; CDR3: CSANLVAEQFF
J: TRBJ2-1; D: NA; V: TRBV5-1; size: NA; DNA: TGCGCCAGCAGCTTGGTCAGATCAGGGTTAAATGAGCAGTTCTTC; CDR3: CASSLVRSGLNEQFF
J: TRBJ1-2; D: NA; V: TRBV28; size: NA; DNA: TGTGCCAGCAGTACAGGATTTCCCACTATTGGGTACACCTTC; CDR3: CASSTGFPTIGYTF